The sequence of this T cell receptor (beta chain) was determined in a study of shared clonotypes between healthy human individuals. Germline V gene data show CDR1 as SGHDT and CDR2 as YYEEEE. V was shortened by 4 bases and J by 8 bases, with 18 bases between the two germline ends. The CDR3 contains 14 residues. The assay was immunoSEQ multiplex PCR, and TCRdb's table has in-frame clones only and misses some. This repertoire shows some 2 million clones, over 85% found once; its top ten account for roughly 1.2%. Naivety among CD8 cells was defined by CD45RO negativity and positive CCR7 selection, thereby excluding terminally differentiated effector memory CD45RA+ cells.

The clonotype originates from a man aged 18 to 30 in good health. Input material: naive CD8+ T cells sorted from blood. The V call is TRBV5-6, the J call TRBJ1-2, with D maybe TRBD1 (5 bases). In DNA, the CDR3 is TGTGCCAGCAGCCTACGGGAACCTTCAGGGGGCTACACCTTC. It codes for CASSLREPSGGYTF.